A selection of T cell receptor beta chains follows, all from one sample in a study of blood T cell repertoires in COVID-19. Profiling relied on immunoSEQ multiplex PCR, and the TCRdb table lists in-frame clones only, not all of them. The repertoire includes roughly 200,000 clones, less than 85% of them detected once, and approximately 8% sits in the top ten. Specimen: peripheral blood. The receptors were gathered from a woman older than 75 with COVID-19, enrolled during active disease. The conserved cysteine and the conserved F or W are not part of the CDR3 here. Fields, in order: V gene, J gene, CDR3 protein.

TRBV4-1	TRBJ1-2	ASRPDRVGKAGYT
TRBV2	TRBJ1-6	ASSEESSYNSPLH
TRBV5-6	TRBJ2-4	ASSSLRGSWSENIQY
TRBV5-1	TRBJ1-1	ASSPNTGGYEAF
TRBV28	TRBJ1-1	ASSLRGAGVGSTEAF
TRBV29-1	TRBJ2-1	SVGLGQGANEQF
TRBV27	TRBJ2-7	ASSTTGWGGEQY
TRBV7-6	TRBJ2-2	ASSTGQGVDTGELF
TRBV7-2	TRBJ2-7	ASSTDSGRPEQY
TRBV6-1	TRBJ2-2	ASSENRGNTGELF
TRBV6-5	TRBJ2-7	ASSWGGYEQY
TRBV9	TRBJ2-1	ASSPNAGNEQF
TRBV6-5	TRBJ1-3	ASSPPGVGNTIY
TRBV18	TRBJ1-1	ASSPSLQAEAF
TRBV2	TRBJ2-1	ASSGGRPVLGNEQF
TRBV6-5	TRBJ2-3	ASRPRGATDTQY
TRBV10-3	TRBJ1-6	AISSDSANSPLH
TRBV7-3	TRBJ2-7	ASSTTGGYEQY
TRBV5-1	TRBJ1-4	ASSSGQGNEKLF
TRBV20-1	TRBJ2-7	SATGGGEQY
TRBV9	TRBJ2-7	ASSVRGTSSYEQY
TRBV11-3	TRBJ2-7	ASSSRTGDTYEQY
TRBV5-4	TRBJ1-2	ASSRDSNYGYT
TRBV4-1	TRBJ2-1	ASSEMTGILANEQF
TRBV27	TRBJ1-6	ASSGTVDLVGSPLH
TRBV11-3	TRBJ2-5	ASSTGSFGTQY
TRBV28	TRBJ1-2	ASSLWGGNYGNT
TRBV4-1	TRBJ2-1	ASSQAVTSAYEQF
TRBV6-5	TRBJ1-2	ASSYSAGGVVYGYT
TRBV2	TRBJ2-1	ASSENTYNEQF
TRBV7-9	TRBJ1-5	ASSSAGTPEQPQH
TRBV5-4	TRBJ1-2	ASSSGTLNYGYT
TRBV12-5	TRBJ1-3	ASGPTVSGNTIY
TRBV5-1	TRBJ1-5	ASSLQGPNQPQH
TRBV28	TRBJ1-1	ASSTASWGENTEAF